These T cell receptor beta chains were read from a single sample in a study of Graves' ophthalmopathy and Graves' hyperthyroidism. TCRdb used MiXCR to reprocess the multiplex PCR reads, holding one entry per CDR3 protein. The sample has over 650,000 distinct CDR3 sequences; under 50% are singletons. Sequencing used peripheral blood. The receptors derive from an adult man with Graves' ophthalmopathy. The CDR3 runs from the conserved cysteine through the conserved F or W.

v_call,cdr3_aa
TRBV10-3,CASTERHTEAFF
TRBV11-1,CARAGGQGHSPLHF
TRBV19,CASSDNSGREAFF
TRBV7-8,CASFSGQGGEKLFF
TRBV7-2,CASSLQGQGGGQYF
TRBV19,CASRKGQGPGISPLHF
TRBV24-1,CATSDRTSGSYEQFF
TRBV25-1,CASSLPTGEEKLFF
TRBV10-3,CAISDKTGNQPQHF
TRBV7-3,CASNQAAPPGTDTGELFF
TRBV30,CAWATGAGNYGYTF
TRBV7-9,CASFVGSYGYTF
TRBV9,CASSVVAGGGQETQYF
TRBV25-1,CASSAYRGDTEAFF
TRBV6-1,CASSPSWATNEKLFF
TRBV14,CASSSRQGFFEKLFF
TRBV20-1,CSAPSGAQYF
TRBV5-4,CASSWGQGSNYGYTF
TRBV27,CASSLNGNGNTIYF
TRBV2,CASSKTVDGYTF
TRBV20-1,CSASSRTETQYF
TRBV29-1,CSVPQGGGYTF
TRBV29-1,CSQDLNSNQPQHF
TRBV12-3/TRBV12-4,CASSLVGQGVEETQYF
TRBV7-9,CASSFSSQGKYEQYF
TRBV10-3,CAISEATGPASEKLFF
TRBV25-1,CASTRMGGARTEAFF
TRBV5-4,CASSSGQGGSNEKLFF
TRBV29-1,CSVDVMDYGYTF